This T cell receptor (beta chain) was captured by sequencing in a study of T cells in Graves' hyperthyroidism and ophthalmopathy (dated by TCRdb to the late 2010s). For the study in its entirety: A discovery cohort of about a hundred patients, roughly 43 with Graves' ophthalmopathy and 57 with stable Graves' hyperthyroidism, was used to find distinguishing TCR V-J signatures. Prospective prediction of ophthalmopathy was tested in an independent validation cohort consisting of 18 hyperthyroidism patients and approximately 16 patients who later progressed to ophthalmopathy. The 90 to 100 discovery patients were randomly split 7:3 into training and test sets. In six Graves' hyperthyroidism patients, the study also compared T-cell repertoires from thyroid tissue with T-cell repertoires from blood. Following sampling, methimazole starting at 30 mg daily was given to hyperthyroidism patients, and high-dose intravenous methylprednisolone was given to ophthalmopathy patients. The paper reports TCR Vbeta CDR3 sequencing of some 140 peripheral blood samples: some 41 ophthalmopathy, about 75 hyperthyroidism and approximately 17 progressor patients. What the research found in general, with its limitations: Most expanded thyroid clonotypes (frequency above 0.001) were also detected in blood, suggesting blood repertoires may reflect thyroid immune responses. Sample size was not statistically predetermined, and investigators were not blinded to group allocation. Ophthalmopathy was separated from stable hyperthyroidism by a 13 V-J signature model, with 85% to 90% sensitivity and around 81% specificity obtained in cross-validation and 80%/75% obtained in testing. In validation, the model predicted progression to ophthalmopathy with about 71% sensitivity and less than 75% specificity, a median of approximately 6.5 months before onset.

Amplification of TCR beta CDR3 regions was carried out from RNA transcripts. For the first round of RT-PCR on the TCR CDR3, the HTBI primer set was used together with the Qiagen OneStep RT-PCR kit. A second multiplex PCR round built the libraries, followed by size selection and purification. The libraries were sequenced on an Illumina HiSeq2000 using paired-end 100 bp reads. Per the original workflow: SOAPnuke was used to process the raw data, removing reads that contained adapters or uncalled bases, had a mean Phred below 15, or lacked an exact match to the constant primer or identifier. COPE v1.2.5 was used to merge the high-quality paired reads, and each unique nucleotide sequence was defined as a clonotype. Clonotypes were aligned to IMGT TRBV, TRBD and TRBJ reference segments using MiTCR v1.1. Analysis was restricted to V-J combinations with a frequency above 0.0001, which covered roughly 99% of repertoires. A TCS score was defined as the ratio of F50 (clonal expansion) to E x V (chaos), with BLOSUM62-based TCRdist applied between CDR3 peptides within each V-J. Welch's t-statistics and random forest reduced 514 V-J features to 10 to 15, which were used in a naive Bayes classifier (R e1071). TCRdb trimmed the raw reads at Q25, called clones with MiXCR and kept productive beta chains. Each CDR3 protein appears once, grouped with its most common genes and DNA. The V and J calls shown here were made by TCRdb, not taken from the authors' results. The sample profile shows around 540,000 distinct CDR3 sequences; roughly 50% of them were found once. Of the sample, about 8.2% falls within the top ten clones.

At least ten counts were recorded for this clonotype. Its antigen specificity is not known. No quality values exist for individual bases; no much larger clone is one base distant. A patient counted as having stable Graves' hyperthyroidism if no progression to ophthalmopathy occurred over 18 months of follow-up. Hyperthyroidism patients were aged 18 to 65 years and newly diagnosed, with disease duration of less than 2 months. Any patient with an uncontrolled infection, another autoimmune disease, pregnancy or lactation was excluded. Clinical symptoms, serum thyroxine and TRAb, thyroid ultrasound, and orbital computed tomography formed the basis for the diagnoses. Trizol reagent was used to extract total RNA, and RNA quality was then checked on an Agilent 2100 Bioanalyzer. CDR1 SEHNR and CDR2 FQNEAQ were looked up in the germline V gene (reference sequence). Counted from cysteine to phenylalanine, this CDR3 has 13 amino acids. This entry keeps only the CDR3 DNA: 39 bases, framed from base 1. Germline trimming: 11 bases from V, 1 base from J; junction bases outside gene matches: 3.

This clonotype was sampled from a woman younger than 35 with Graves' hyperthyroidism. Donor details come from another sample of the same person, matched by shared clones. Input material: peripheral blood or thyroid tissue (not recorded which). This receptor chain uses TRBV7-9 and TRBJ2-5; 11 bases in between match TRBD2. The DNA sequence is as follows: TGTGCCGGACTAGCGGGCGGCCAAGAGACCCAGTACTTC. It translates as CAGLAGGQETQYF.